Presented here are 18 T cell receptor beta chains from one specimen sequenced in a study of brain T cells in children with intractable seizures. Regarding time point: blood from clinic visit 5 months post-surgery; TSC patient then seizure free. Profiling relied on immunoSEQ multiplex PCR, and the TCRdb table lists in-frame clones only, not all of them. The sample gives around 340,000 clones, about 93% of which show up once; around 5% is in the top ten. Sample: peripheral blood, taken 4 to 5 months after surgery. These receptors were taken from a boy under two years old with tuberous sclerosis and intractable seizures.

The genes are TRBV9 and TRBJ2-3; 9 positions agree with TRBD2. Germline CDR1 reads SGDLS; CDR2 reads YYNGEE. Trimming took 6 bases from V and 6 from J; bases not matched to a gene: 14. This CDR3 spans 16 amino acids. For the CDR3, the DNA is TGTGCCAGCACGGGGGGTACTAGCGGGCTATCCGATACGCAGTATTTT. Its protein is CASTGGTSGLSDTQYF.

This chain connects TRBV4-1 to TRBJ1-5, with a weak D call TRBD1 (5 bases). CDR1 and CDR2 (germline): MGHRA, YSYEKL. This CDR3 region has 14 residues. The V gene lost 3 bases and the J gene lost 1 base, with 7 bases spanning the gap. In DNA, the CDR3 is TGCGCCAGCAGCCAGGCAGGGAGCAATCAGCCCCAGCATTTT. Translated: CASSQAGSNQPQHF.

V is TRBV10-3 and J is TRBJ2-7; D uncertain. Germline V gene sequence: CDR1 ENHRY, CDR2 SYGVKD. This CDR3 is 13 amino acids long. V lost 0 bases to trimming and J lost 4 bases, with 7 bases between them. In nucleotides, the CDR3 is TGTGCCATCAGTGAGTCGAGTTCATACGAGCAGTACTTC. Translating it yields CAISESSSYEQYF.

V and J are TRBV20-1 and TRBJ1-5; a possible D gene is TRBD1 (5 bases). With 6 bases removed from V and 11 bases from J, the gap between germline ends came to 11 bases. Germline lookup yields CDR1 DFQATT and CDR2 SNEGSKA (reference sequence). CDR3 size: 10 residues. Here the CDR3 reads CSAREGTQHF. Written as DNA, the CDR3 is TGCAGTGCCAGGGAAGGAACCCAGCATTTT.

The chain employs TRBV6-6 and TRBJ1-6; 7 bases are a match to TRBD1. Germline CDR1 and CDR2: MNHNY and SVGAGI (reference sequence). The CDR3 covers 14 residues. Trimming took 4 bases from V and 9 from J; bases not matched to a gene: 6. The CDR3 DNA is TGTGCCAGCAGTTCCGGGACAGATAGTTCACCCCTCCACTTT. It is translated as CASSSGTDSSPLHF.

This chain's CDR3 is CASSQVVNEKLFF. The CDR3 DNA sequence: TGTGCCAGCAGCCAAGTTGTTAATGAAAAACTGTTTTTT. The chain couples TRBV14 to TRBJ1-4; D gene uncertain. Germline assignment: CDR1 SGHDN and CDR2 FVKESK. The ends were cut back, 1 base at V and 4 bases at J, with 4 bases in the middle. The CDR3 extends over 13 amino acids. Looking up the rest from reference TRBV14 and TRBJ1-4 gives the full variable domain: EAGVTQFPSHSVIEKGQTVTLRCDPISGHDNLYWYRRVMGKEIKFLLHFVKESKQDESGMPNNRFLAERTGGTYSTLKVQPAELEDSGVYFCASSQVVNEKLFFGSGTQLSVL.

This chain links TRBV28 with TRBJ2-7; 8 nucleotides match TRBD1. This CDR3 region has 16 residues. Germline V gene data show CDR1 as MDHEN and CDR2 as SYDVKM. With 6 bases clipped from V and 6 bases from J, the junction kept 16 bases outside the gene matches. The CDR3 is CASSPTTGDPPREQYF. CDR3 sequence (DNA): TGTGCCAGCAGCCCAACGACAGGGGACCCTCCCCGCGAGCAGTACTTC.

The chain links TRBV6-5 to TRBJ2-2; 8 bases are shared with TRBD2. Germline V gene data show CDR1 as MNHEY and CDR2 as SVGAGI. Trimming at V came to 8 bases and at J to 6 bases, leaving 5 bases not matched to a gene. CDR3 size: 13 residues. The CDR3 bases are TGTGCCAGCGTCGGGAGGGCCGCCGGGGAGCTGTTTTTT. Translating it yields CASVGRAAGELFF.

The chain uses TRBV11-2 and TRBJ1-2; 11 bases line up with TRBD1. Germline loops: CDR1 SGHAT, CDR2 FQNNGV. This CDR3 has 17 residues. V shed 5 bases and J 4 bases; nucleotides not matched to a gene: 12. CDR3 protein: CASSRTFTGQGVYGYTF. The CDR3 nucleotides are TGTGCCAGCAGCCGCACATTCACGGGACAGGGGGTCTATGGCTACACCTTC.

The rearrangement joins TRBV18 to TRBJ2-6; D remains ambiguous. The ends were cut back, 3 bases at V and 0 bases at J, with 6 bases in the middle. CDR1 and CDR2 (germline): KGHSH, LQKENI. There are 15 residues in the CDR3. Here the CDR3 reads CASSPGLSGANVLTF. CDR3 coding DNA: TGTGCCAGCTCACCGGGCCTCTCTGGGGCCAACGTCCTGACTTTC.

Worth noting for this clone: Different DNA sequences within this sample yield the same CDR3. The chain couples TRBV27 to TRBJ2-1; the D is unclear. CDR3 size: 13 residues. The V and J ends lost 5 bases and 0 bases respectively, with 5 bases between them. Germline V gene data show CDR1 as MNHEY and CDR2 as SMNVEV (reference sequence). The CDR3 coding sequence is TGTGCCAGCAGTATAAGCTCCTACAATGAGCAGTTCTTC. It yields the protein CASSISSYNEQFF.

This chain connects TRBV2 to TRBJ2-7, with D perhaps TRBD1 (6 bases). Trimming left V 2 bases short and J 4 bases short, with 9 bases between. The CDR3 spans 13 residues. Germline V lookup: CDR1 SNHLY, CDR2 FYNNEI. This chain's CDR3 is CASSENRAYEQYF. The CDR3 DNA is TGTGCCAGCAGTGAAAACAGGGCATACGAGCAGTACTTC.

V and J are TRBV27 and TRBJ1-5; D is unresolved. V was pared by 4 bases and J by 0 bases, with 7 bases between. The CDR3 runs 14 residues. The germline V gene encodes CDR1 MNHEY and CDR2 SMNVEV (reference sequence). The CDR3 DNA follows: TGTGCCAGCAGTTATAGCTATAGCAATCAGCCCCAGCATTTT. Encoded protein: CASSYSYSNQPQHF.

The V and J genes are TRBV2 and TRBJ2-5, with D perhaps assigned TRBD1 or TRBD2 (5 bases each). Germline assignment: CDR1 SNHLY and CDR2 FYNNEI. Trimming took 7 bases from V and 4 from J, leaving 13 bases between them. CDR3 length equals 13 residues. The CDR3 here is CASTGQSGETQYF. In nucleotides, the CDR3 is TGTGCCAGCACCGGACAAAGCGGAGAGACCCAGTACTTC. Supplemented by reference TRBV2 and TRBJ2-5, the full variable domain reads EPEVTQTPSHQVTQMGQEVILRCVPISNHLYFYWYRQILGQKVEFLVSFYNNEISEKSEIFDDQFSVERPDGSNFTLKIRSTKLEDSAMYFCASTGQSGETQYFGPGTRLLVL.

The chain combines TRBV5-1 with TRBJ2-2; D unclear. V was shortened by 1 base and J by 1 base, with 8 bases between the two germline ends. CDR3 length: 15 residues. The germline gives CDR1 SGHRS, CDR2 YFSETQ. CDR3 protein: CASSLLIGNTGELFF. DNA for the CDR3: TGCGCCAGCAGCTTGCTTATTGGGAACACCGGGGAGCTGTTTTTT.

The rearrangement links TRBV27 to TRBJ1-2; 9 nucleotides line up with TRBD1. CDR1 is MNHEY, CDR2 SMNVEV, per germline (reference sequence). The CDR3 has 14 residues. V lost 4 bases to trimming and J lost 4 bases; unmatched junction nucleotides: 4. The CDR3 nucleotides are TGTGCCAGCAGTTACAGGGGGCAGGGCTATGGCTACACCTTC. It yields the protein CASSYRGQGYGYTF.

The chain recombines TRBV6-6 with TRBJ1-6; perhaps TRBD1 as D (5 bases). CDR1 and CDR2 (germline): MNHNY, SVGAGI (reference sequence). Deletions cut 0 bases from V and 7 bases from J, with 10 bases between. This CDR3 comprises 15 residues. The CDR3 reads CASSYSGGENSPLHF. CDR3 DNA: TGTGCCAGCAGTTACTCGGGGGGTGAGAATTCACCCCTCCACTTT.

As DNA, the CDR3 is TGTGCCAGCAGCCGACGGCTCCGGGACGAGCAGTACTTC. Amino acid sequence: CASSRRLRDEQYF. This chain links TRBV5-8 with TRBJ2-7, with D unresolved. The V gene's germline CDR1 is SGHTS and CDR2 YDEGEE. This CDR3 is 13 amino acids long. With 4 bases removed from V and 5 bases from J, the gap between germline ends came to 13 bases. The variable domain in full, completed from reference TRBV5-8 and TRBJ2-7, reads EAGVTQSPTHLIKTRGQQATLRCSPISGHTSVYWYQQALGLGLQFLLWYDEGEERNRGNFPPRFSGRQFPNYSSELNVNALELEDSALYLCASSRRLRDEQYFGPGTRLTVT.